This entry is about one TCR beta chain. Across 20 to 25 US areas, participants ranged in age from about 18 to 100 years. Clinical history reported by participants formed the basis on which cohorts were assigned. Two negative PCRs, clearance, or symptom resolution had been documented for recovered Cohort 3 donors. Repertoires were generated with immunoSEQ multiplex PCR, while TCRdb's copy carries only in-frame clones and drops some. Among about 220,000 clones listed, 70% to 85% were seen once. Germline values: CDR1 LGHDT, CDR2 YNNKEL (reference sequence). J was trimmed by 8 bases and V by 5 bases; bases with no gene match: 7. The CDR3 covers 13 residues. These data are taken from a study of blood T cell repertoires in COVID-19. Overall study: Samples representing acute and convalescent COVID-19 were sourced from the United States, Italy and Spain.

The sample consisted of PBMCs or T cells enriched from blood (not recorded which). The receptor was isolated from a woman aged 55 to 70 who had recovered from COVID-19. V gene TRBV3-1 (or the pseudogene TRBV3-2) combines with J gene TRBJ1-2; 8 bases are shared with TRBD1. CDR3: CASSSQGARGYTF. The CDR3 coding sequence is TGTGCCAGCAGCTCCCAGGGGGCGCGAGGCTACACCTTC.